Following are 30 T cell receptor beta chains from one sample sequenced in a study of OX40 agonist ivuxolimab in advanced cancers. The table came from immunoSEQ multiplex PCR; TCRdb's copy has only in-frame clones and leaves some out. The sample lists approximately 28,000 clones, around 87% occurring once. The source was CD4+ or CD8+ T cells sorted from blood, collected in a trial of the OX40 agonist ivuxolimab. These receptors were collected from an adult with an advanced solid tumor such as melanoma, head and neck, liver or kidney cancer.

V usage is TRBV7-2 and J usage is TRBJ2-1, with 9 bases fitting TRBD2. The CDR3 is 15 amino acids. CDR1 and CDR2 (germline): SGHTA, FQGNSA. V shed 4 bases and J 7 bases; nucleotides not matched to a gene: 8. For the CDR3, the DNA is TGTGCCAGCAGCTCCCGACTAGCGGCCCGAAATGAGCAGTTCTTC. Protein: CASSSRLAARNEQFF.

This rearrangement joins TRBV11-3 to TRBJ2-4; D possibly corresponds to TRBD1 (6 bases). The germline V gene has CDR1 SGHNT and CDR2 YENEEA. V gave up 5 bases and J gave up 2 bases, with 10 bases separating them. There are 14 residues in the CDR3. This CDR3 reads CASSAQGSKNIQYF. CDR3 nucleotides: TGTGCCAGCAGCGCACAGGGCTCCAAAAACATTCAGTACTTC.

This clone has only a few counts. The CDR3 DNA is TGTGCCAGCAGTGAAGCGATAGCGGGAGCCTACGAGCAGTACTTC. Encoded protein: CASSEAIAGAYEQYF. This rearrangement joins TRBV2 to TRBJ2-7; 9 bases agree with TRBD2. Germline assignment: CDR1 SNHLY and CDR2 FYNNEI. This CDR3 spans 15 amino acids. With V trimmed by 0 bases and J by 2 bases, 2 bases remained unmatched.

V and J are TRBV4-2 and TRBJ2-5, with 8 bases fitting TRBD2. This CDR3 is 15 amino acids long. The V and J ends lost 2 bases and 2 bases, in that order; junction bases with no gene match: 4. In germline, CDR1 is LGHNA, CDR2 YNFKEQ. The CDR3 protein is CASSQIAGIQETQYF. As DNA, the CDR3 is TGTGCCAGCAGCCAAATAGCGGGGATTCAAGAGACCCAGTACTTC.

This clone was seen only a few times. As DNA, the CDR3 is TGTGCCAGCAGCTCAGTGCCGGGACTAGCGGGATGGAATGAGCAGTTCTTC. Translation: CASSSVPGLAGWNEQFF. The gene calls are TRBV7-2 and TRBJ2-1; TRBD2 aligns across 13 bases. Per the germline V gene, CDR1 is SGHTA and CDR2 is FQGNSA. This CDR3 has 17 amino acids. The ends lost 4 bases at V and 7 bases at J; junction bases unmatched: 10.

This chain joins TRBV7-9 and TRBJ2-1, with D possibly matching TRBD2 (5 bases). This CDR3 comprises 14 residues. The germline V gene has CDR1 SEHNR and CDR2 FQNEAQ (reference sequence). Deletions cut 4 bases from V and 3 bases from J, with 10 bases between. The CDR3 bases are TGTGCCAGCAGCTCTCCGACTATCTACAATGAGCAGTTCTTC. Encoded protein: CASSSPTIYNEQFF.

The chain links TRBV6-1 to TRBJ1-5; D not certain. This CDR3 is 14 amino acids long. The germline CDR1 and CDR2 sequences are MNHNS and SASEGT. V was pared by 6 bases and J by 2 bases, with 11 bases between. Written as DNA, the CDR3 is TGTGCCAGCAGCCAGGAAGGACGCAATCAGCCCCAGCATTTT. This codes for CASSQEGRNQPQHF.

The J gene is TRBJ2-7, the V gene TRBV2; 7 nucleotides align to TRBD2. The V segment lost 7 bases and the J segment 7 bases; nucleotides outside the gene matches: 13. CDR3 size: 14 residues. CDR1 is SNHLY, CDR2 FYNNEI, per germline. The CDR3 nucleotides read TGTGCCAGCAATTCATGGCGGGAGAAGGTGGAGCAGTACTTC. Its protein is CASNSWREKVEQYF. The variable domain in full, completed from reference TRBV2 and TRBJ2-7, reads EPEVTQTPSHQVTQMGQEVILRCVPISNHLYFYWYRQILGQKVEFLVSFYNNEISEKSEIFDDQFSVERPDGSNFTLKIRSTKLEDSAMYFCASNSWREKVEQYFGPGTRLTVT.

This clone showed up just once. This rearrangement joins TRBV7-9 to TRBJ2-7, with a possible D match to TRBD2 (6 bases). Germline V gene data show CDR1 as SEHNR and CDR2 as FQNEAQ (reference sequence). The CDR3 consists of 14 residues. V lost 4 bases, J lost 5 bases, and 15 bases lay in between. The CDR3 DNA follows: TGTGCCAGCAGCTCAGGGAGGACTATTAACGAGCAGTACTTC. Encoded protein: CASSSGRTINEQYF.

The table lists this clone with a count of one. The chain uses TRBV15 and TRBJ2-7; D gene ambiguous. This CDR3 has 15 residues. Germline V CDR1 and CDR2: LNHNV, YYDKDF (reference sequence). V lost 3 bases to trimming and J lost 5 bases, with 17 bases between them. The CDR3 DNA reads TGTGCCACCAGCAGTCCCAGTCGGGCATCCGACGAGCAGTACTTC. This encodes CATSSPSRASDEQYF.

J is TRBJ2-2 and V is TRBV6-5; D is perhaps TRBD1 (5 bases). This CDR3 contains 14 residues. The V and J ends lost 5 bases and 1 base respectively, with 8 bases between them. Germline V gives CDR1 MNHEY, CDR2 SVGAGI. The DNA for the CDR3 is TGTGCCAGCAGTGACAGATTGAACACCGGGGAGCTGTTTTTT. Its translation: CASSDRLNTGELFF.

This clone was counted between two and nine times. CDR3 in DNA: TGTGCCAGCAGTTTATGGGACAGGAACACTGAAGCTTTCTTT. Translated, it gives CASSLWDRNTEAFF. The chain is built from TRBV28 and TRBJ1-1; D might be TRBD1 (6 bases). Trimming took off 0 bases at V and 1 base at J, with 6 bases between the two ends. The CDR3 length is 14 residues. Germline V gene data show CDR1 as MDHEN and CDR2 as SYDVKM.

The chain has TRBV4-1 and TRBJ2-7; TRBD2 might be the D (6 bases). From germline, CDR1 is MGHRA and CDR2 YSYEKL. The CDR3 covers 15 residues. Deletions cut 4 bases from V and 3 bases from J, with 16 bases between. The DNA for the CDR3 is TGCGCCAGCAGCCTATCTGGGACTTCCGACTACGAGCAGTACTTC. Translating it yields CASSLSGTSDYEQYF.

This clone has only one observation. This chain links TRBV7-9 with TRBJ1-4; possibly TRBD1 for D (5 bases). The germline V gene has CDR1 SEHNR and CDR2 FQNEAQ (reference sequence). This CDR3 contains 14 residues. Trimming removed 4 bases from V and 2 bases from J, with 8 bases in between. As DNA, the CDR3 is TGTGCCAGCAGCTCGACAGAGACTAATGAAAAACTGTTTTTT. It yields the protein CASSSTETNEKLFF.

This sequence joins TRBV7-9 and TRBJ1-2, with 8 bases identical to TRBD1. CDR1 and CDR2 (germline): SEHNR, FQNEAQ (reference sequence). Germline trimming cut 4 bases from V and 4 bases from J; bases unmatched to any gene: 8. This CDR3 comprises 15 residues. CDR3 DNA: TGTGCCAGCAGCTCCGACAGGGGTTGGGGCTATGGCTACACCTTC. It translates to CASSSDRGWGYGYTF.

This CDR3 is CAIGGAGTTYEQYF. The CDR3 nucleotides read TGTGCCATCGGGGGGGCAGGCACTACCTACGAGCAGTACTTC. The chain employs TRBV10-3 and TRBJ2-5, with D possibly matching TRBD2 (7 bases). The DNA end favors TRBJ2-7, so the J call may be wrong. The CDR3 consists of 14 residues. Germline V CDR1 and CDR2: ENHRY, SYGVKD.

This chain joins TRBV6-1 and TRBJ2-7, with TRBD2 matching over 11 bases. The CDR3 is 16 amino acids. The V gene end was trimmed by 4 bases and the J gene end by 2 bases; junction bases not matched to a gene: 7. CDR1 is MNHNS and CDR2 is SASEGT in the germline V gene. CDR3 sequence: CASSGNSGRGTYEQYF. CDR3 nucleotide sequence: TGTGCCAGCAGTGGCAATAGCGGGAGGGGAACCTACGAGCAGTACTTC.

The rearrangement links TRBV19 to TRBJ1-4, with a tentative D call TRBD1 (5 bases). The CDR3 length is 16 residues. CDR1 and CDR2 (germline): LNHDA, SQIVND (reference sequence). Trimming removed 8 bases at V and 0 bases at J, with 16 bases between. The CDR3 protein is CASSEGSGATNEKLFF. The CDR3 nucleotides are TGTGCCAGTTCAGAGGGGTCAGGAGCAACTAATGAAAAACTGTTTTTT.

This chain connects TRBV28 to TRBJ2-7; D is ambiguous. Germline lookup yields CDR1 MDHEN and CDR2 SYDVKM. V was pared by 3 bases and J by 1 base, with 13 bases between. The CDR3 runs 15 residues. CDR3 DNA: TGTGCCAGCAGTTTTACCAGCCTCCCTTCCTACGAGCAGTACTTC. Translated, it gives CASSFTSLPSYEQYF.

This sequence joins TRBV5-1 and TRBJ2-3; 11 positions agree with TRBD2. The germline V gene encodes CDR1 SGHRS and CDR2 YFSETQ. This CDR3 is built from 16 residues. The V segment lost 1 base and the J segment 5 bases; nucleotides outside the gene matches: 6. CDR3 protein: CASSLTSGRGGDTQYF. The CDR3 DNA is TGCGCCAGCAGCTTGACTAGCGGGAGAGGTGGAGATACGCAGTATTTT.

The chain has TRBV18 and TRBJ1-2; TRBD1 might be the D (5 bases). V was shortened by 0 bases and J by 8 bases, with 7 bases between the two germline ends. The CDR3 consists of 12 residues. The V gene's germline CDR1 is KGHSH and CDR2 LQKENI. DNA for the CDR3: TGTGCCAGCTCACCACCTGCAGGGGGCTACACCTTC. Translating it yields CASSPPAGGYTF.

The CDR3 region has the DNA TGCGCCAGCAGCTTGGAAGGGGGGATCTCCTACGAGCAGTACTTC. It specifies CASSLEGGISYEQYF. The V call is TRBV5-1, the J call TRBJ2-7, with D tentatively TRBD1 or TRBD2 (6 bases each). V was shortened by 0 bases and J by 0 bases, with 10 bases between the two germline ends. The length of the CDR3 is 15 residues. Germline lookup yields CDR1 SGHRS and CDR2 YFSETQ.

This chain joins TRBV7-6 and TRBJ2-1; 8 bases are shared with TRBD2. Per germline, CDR1 SGHVS and CDR2 FNYEAQ. The CDR3 is 17 amino acids. The V segment lost 1 base and the J segment 7 bases; nucleotides outside the gene matches: 12. In nucleotides, the CDR3 is TGTGCCAGCAGCTTAGGACCTATTAGCGGGACTAGGAATGAGCAGTTCTTC. Translation gives CASSLGPISGTRNEQFF.

The gene calls are TRBV9 and TRBJ2-1; possibly TRBD2 for D (5 bases). CDR3 length: 14 amino acids. V lost 0 bases and J 1 base, leaving 5 bases between the germline ends. Germline V gene data show CDR1 as SGDLS and CDR2 as YYNGEE. The CDR3 region is CASSVAGSYNEQFF. CDR3 nucleotide sequence: TGTGCCAGCAGCGTAGCGGGATCCTACAATGAGCAGTTCTTC.

This rearrangement joins TRBV5-1 to TRBJ2-7, with TRBD1 matching over 7 bases. This CDR3 is 14 amino acids long. V shed 3 bases and J 4 bases; nucleotides not matched to a gene: 7. The V gene's germline CDR1 is SGHRS and CDR2 YFSETQ. CDR3 nucleotides: TGCGCCAGCAGCTCAACGGGACAGCTTTACGAGCAGTACTTC. Its translation: CASSSTGQLYEQYF.

The CDR3 protein is CASSEGLVSGTYEQYF. In DNA, the CDR3 is TGTGCCAGCTCCGAGGGGCTGGTTAGCGGGACCTACGAGCAGTACTTC. The chain employs TRBV18 and TRBJ2-7; 8 nucleotides agree with TRBD2. This CDR3 has 16 amino acids. V shed 6 bases and J 2 bases; nucleotides not matched to a gene: 12. The germline gives CDR1 KGHSH, CDR2 LQKENI.

V is TRBV18 and J is TRBJ2-7; a weak D match, TRBD1 (5 bases). The germline V and J ends were trimmed by 1 base and 7 bases, with 8 bases remaining between them. This CDR3 has 12 amino acids. Per germline, CDR1 KGHSH and CDR2 LQKENI. The CDR3 sequence is CASSPQGWEQYF. The CDR3, as DNA: TGTGCCAGCTCACCACAGGGGTGGGAGCAGTACTTC.

This sequence joins TRBV6-6 and TRBJ2-2; no clear D. CDR3 length: 16 residues. Germline CDR1 MNHNY, CDR2 SVGAGI (reference sequence). V was cut by 5 bases and J by 2 bases, with 15 bases left in between. DNA of the CDR3: TGTGCCAGCAGTCAAGGACGACGAAGCAACACCGGGGAGCTGTTTTTT. Translated, it gives CASSQGRRSNTGELFF.

The chain links TRBV28 to TRBJ2-1; no reliable D call. V was pared by 1 base and J by 0 bases, with 10 bases between. The CDR3 runs to 16 residues. The germline CDR1 and CDR2 sequences are MDHEN and SYDVKM. The CDR3 nucleotides are TGTGCCAGCAGTTTATATTCCAGACGCTCCTACAATGAGCAGTTCTTC. It codes for CASSLYSRRSYNEQFF.

The chain couples TRBV5-1 to TRBJ1-2; the D is unclear. The CDR3 covers 13 residues. Germline CDR1 reads SGHRS; CDR2 reads YFSETQ. With 1 base removed from V and 8 bases from J, the gap between germline ends came to 12 bases. CDR3 sequence: CASSLFGEEGYTF. CDR3 sequence (DNA): TGCGCCAGCAGCTTGTTTGGGGAGGAGGGCTACACCTTC.